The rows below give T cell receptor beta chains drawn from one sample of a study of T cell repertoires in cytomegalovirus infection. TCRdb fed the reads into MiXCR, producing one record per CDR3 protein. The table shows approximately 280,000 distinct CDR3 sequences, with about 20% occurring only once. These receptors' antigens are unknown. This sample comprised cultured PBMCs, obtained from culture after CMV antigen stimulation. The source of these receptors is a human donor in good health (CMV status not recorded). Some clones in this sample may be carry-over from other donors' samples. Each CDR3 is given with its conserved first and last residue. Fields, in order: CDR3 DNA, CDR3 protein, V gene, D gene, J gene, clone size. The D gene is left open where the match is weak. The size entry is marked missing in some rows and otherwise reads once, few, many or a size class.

TGTGCCAGCAGTTTGAGGGTTGGTGAGCAGTTCTTC	CASSLRVGEQFF	TRBV27	NA	TRBJ2-1	NA
TGTGCCAGCAGTCCCGACTATAGGGGCTGGGATGAGCAGTTCTTC	CASSPDYRGWDEQFF	TRBV27	NA	TRBJ2-1	many
TGTGCCACCAGTGATACCGATATACGCTATGGCTACACCTTC	CATSDTDIRYGYTF	TRBV24-1	NA	TRBJ1-2	NA
TGTGCCAGCAGCCGAGACCGGGGGGCGCTTGGAAACACCATATATTTT	CASSRDRGALGNTIYF	TRBV7-2	NA	TRBJ1-3	many
TGTGCCAGCAGTCAGAGGACAGGGATCCCATACTACGAGCAGTACTTC	CASSQRTGIPYYEQYF	TRBV12-3/TRBV12-4	TRBD1	TRBJ2-7	NA
TGTGCCACCAGTGATTTTCGAGGGACAGGGAAAGATACGCAGTATTTT	CATSDFRGTGKDTQYF	TRBV24-1	TRBD1	TRBJ2-3	NA
TGTGCCAGCAGCCCCTCGAGGAGCTCCTACAATGAGCAGTTCTTC	CASSPSRSSYNEQFF	TRBV6-2/TRBV6-3	NA	TRBJ2-1	many
TGTGCCAGCAGCTCGTTAAATTTGAACACTGAAGCTTTCTTT	CASSSLNLNTEAFF	TRBV7-2	NA	TRBJ1-1	many
TGTGCCAGCAGTTCGTACAGGGGCGATCAGCCCCAGCATTTT	CASSSYRGDQPQHF	TRBV6-2/TRBV6-3	TRBD1	TRBJ1-5	NA
TGTGCCATAGCAGACAGCCTGAACACTGAAGCTTTCTTT	CAIADSLNTEAFF	TRBV10-3	NA	TRBJ1-1	NA
TGCGCCAGCAGCCAAGTGAGAGTCGAAGGGGATACGCAGTATTTT	CASSQVRVEGDTQYF	TRBV4-1	NA	TRBJ2-3	NA
TGTGCCAGCAATAAGGGCCTCGGGAGGGCCGGGGGACAGTTCTTC	CASNKGLGRAGGQFF	TRBV6-2/TRBV6-3	TRBD2	TRBJ2-1	many
TGCAGTGCTAGAGTTGGGACTAGCGTCCACGAGCAGTACTTC	CSARVGTSVHEQYF	TRBV20-1	TRBD2	TRBJ2-7	NA
TGTGCCAGCTCTGTAGACGCGAGTCAGCCCCAGCATTTT	CASSVDASQPQHF	TRBV7-6	NA	TRBJ1-5	many
TGTGCCATCAGGTCAGGCCAGAACACCGGGGAGCTGTTTTTT	CAIRSGQNTGELFF	TRBV10-3	NA	TRBJ2-2	NA
TGTGCCAGCAGCCTCCGAAAAGAGACCCAGTACTTC	CASSLRKETQYF	TRBV7-8	NA	TRBJ2-5	many
TGTGCCAGCAGTGAAGGAAGTGGACAGGTGTACCAAGAGACCCAGTACTTC	CASSEGSGQVYQETQYF	TRBV2	TRBD1	TRBJ2-5	many
TGCGCCAGCAGCCACCCAGACAGGGGAACTGAAGCTTTCTTT	CASSHPDRGTEAFF	TRBV4-1	TRBD1	TRBJ1-1	NA
TGTGCCAGCGTTAAGGTTCCAATGGGGTACAATGAGCAGTTCTTC	CASVKVPMGYNEQFF	TRBV12-3/TRBV12-4	NA	TRBJ2-1	NA
TGTGCCATCGCTAGCGGCCAAGAGACCCAGTACTTC	CAIASGQETQYF	TRBV10-3	TRBD2	TRBJ2-5	many
TGTGCCAGCAGTTCCTTCGGCCTAGCCCGGGGTAGCTCCTACGAGCAGTACTTC	CASSSFGLARGSSYEQYF	TRBV12-3/TRBV12-4	NA	TRBJ2-7	few
TGCAGTGCTAGAGGATCCCCCTCCTACGAGCAGTACTTC	CSARGSPSYEQYF	TRBV20-1	NA	TRBJ2-7	NA
TGTGCCAGCAGCTTAGAGGAGGGGTGGTCACCCCTCCACTTT	CASSLEEGWSPLHF	TRBV7-6	NA	TRBJ1-6	once
TGCGCCAGCAGCCCACCTGTCGAGGGAAAAGTCTATGGCTACACCTTC	CASSPPVEGKVYGYTF	TRBV4-1	NA	TRBJ1-2	NA
TGTGCCAGCAGCCTGGGGGGGGGGGGGTTTCAGCCCCAGCATTTT	CASSLGGGGFQPQHF	TRBV7-2	NA	TRBJ1-5	NA
TGTGCCAGCAGTTTGGCCACAACCCGAGAGACCCAGTACTTC	CASSLATTRETQYF	TRBV28	NA	TRBJ2-5	NA
TGCGCCAGCACGGACAGGGCGGCCTACGAGCAGTACTTC	CASTDRAAYEQYF	TRBV5-1	TRBD1	TRBJ2-7	few
TGTGCCACCAGGATTGGGACAGGGACCTCTGGAAACACCATATATTTT	CATRIGTGTSGNTIYF	TRBV15	TRBD1	TRBJ1-3	NA
TGTGCCAGCAGTTACTCCCGGGTCACCGGGGAGCTGTTTTTT	CASSYSRVTGELFF	TRBV6-2/TRBV6-3	NA	TRBJ2-2	NA
TGTGCCAGCAGCCGGGCGGTTGAAAATACGCAGTATTTT	CASSRAVENTQYF	TRBV9	NA	TRBJ2-3	NA
TGTGCCAGTGGCAGGGCCTGGATTGATGTGAATCAGCCCCAGCATTTT	CASGRAWIDVNQPQHF	TRBV27	NA	TRBJ1-5	few
TGTGCCAGCAGTCGTGACGGGTCCTTGACTCAGCCCCAGCATTTT	CASSRDGSLTQPQHF	TRBV6-2/TRBV6-3	NA	TRBJ1-5	NA
TGTGCCAGCAGACAGGACGGGAACTATGGCTACACCTTC	CASRQDGNYGYTF	TRBV27	NA	TRBJ1-2	few
TGTGCCAGCAGTTTAACCCCCTGGGGGGGGGGCTACACCTTC	CASSLTPWGGGYTF	TRBV12-3/TRBV12-4	NA	TRBJ1-2	NA
TGTGCCAGCATTTATGGATATGGCTACACCTTC	CASIYGYGYTF	TRBV6-1	NA	TRBJ1-2	few
TGCGCCAGCAGCCCCACACTAGCGAGTAATGAGCAGTTCTTC	CASSPTLASNEQFF	TRBV5-1	TRBD2	TRBJ2-1	NA
TGTGCCAGCAGCTTAAGGTCGAGCAGATCCGGGGAGCTGTTTTTT	CASSLRSSRSGELFF	TRBV7-9	NA	TRBJ2-2	many
TGTGCCAGCGGTGCCTACAATGAGCAGTTCTTC	CASGAYNEQFF	TRBV27	NA	TRBJ2-1	NA
TGTGCCAGCAGAGATGGCGGGGTCGGGGAGCTGTTTTTT	CASRDGGVGELFF	TRBV12-3/TRBV12-4	NA	TRBJ2-2	few
TGTGCCAGCAGTGTCCGGGGGGAGAGCGTCTACAATGAGCAGTTCTTC	CASSVRGESVYNEQFF	TRBV6-1	TRBD2	TRBJ2-1	few
TGTGCCTGGAGCGAGTCCGTCCTACAGGAGCAGTTCTTC	CAWSESVLQEQFF	TRBV30	NA	TRBJ2-1	NA
TGTGCCAGCAGCTTAGGGACAGGAGACACAGATACGCAGTATTTT	CASSLGTGDTDTQYF	TRBV11-3	TRBD1	TRBJ2-3	NA
TGCAGTGCTAGACCCTTCGATGAGCAGTTCTTC	CSARPFDEQFF	TRBV20-1	NA	TRBJ2-1	few
TGTGCCAGCAGCTTAGGGACGCCCAGCTCCTACAATGAGCAGTTCTTC	CASSLGTPSSYNEQFF	TRBV7-9	NA	TRBJ2-1	many
TGTGCCAGCTCACCAATGGCCGGGTTGGACACTGAAGCTTTCTTT	CASSPMAGLDTEAFF	TRBV18	NA	TRBJ1-1	NA
TGTGCCAGCAGTTACCGACTAGCGTTAGATACGCAGTATTTT	CASSYRLALDTQYF	TRBV6-5	TRBD2	TRBJ2-3	many
TGTGCCAGCAGGCGAATTGACGGCCGGAACTATGGCTACACCTTC	CASRRIDGRNYGYTF	TRBV27	NA	TRBJ1-2	NA
TGTGCCAGTAGCTATCCGGGACCCGGGAATCAGCCCCAGCATTTT	CASSYPGPGNQPQHF	TRBV19	NA	TRBJ1-5	NA
TGTGCCAGTCATATTGGAAACACCATATATTTT	CASHIGNTIYF	TRBV6-1	NA	TRBJ1-3	NA
TGCAGCGCTGCCGACATCAGGGTTAACTATGGCTACACCTTC	CSAADIRVNYGYTF	TRBV29-1	NA	TRBJ1-2	NA
TGTGCCAGCAGCTTAGGGGCGGGGATGGACACTGAAGCTTTCTTT	CASSLGAGMDTEAFF	TRBV11-2	NA	TRBJ1-1	few
NA	CASSDGTSDFGNEQFF	TRBV7-6	NA	TRBJ2-1	many
TGTGCCAGCAGTTACGCTAGAGAGCAGTTCTTC	CASSYAREQFF	TRBV6-2/TRBV6-3	NA	TRBJ2-1	NA
TGCAGCTCTTACACGGGAGATACGCAGTATTTC	CSSYTGDTQYF	TRBV29-1	NA	TRBJ2-3	NA